The 15 T cell receptor beta chains reported below all come from one sample, sequenced in a study of Graves' ophthalmopathy and Graves' hyperthyroidism (dated by TCRdb to the late 2010s). The instrument given in TCRdb is Illumina HiSeq 2000. TCR beta CDR3 regions were amplified from RNA transcripts for repertoire sequencing. The first round was an RT-PCR using HTBI primers with the Qiagen OneStep RT-PCR kit, and this first round was followed by a second-round multiplex PCR, then size selection and purification. TCRdb applied fastp at Q25 and MiXCR to the public reads, then kept only in-frame beta chains. Here each entry gathers all rows of one CDR3 protein and keeps the most common genes and DNA. The sample contains about 740,000 distinct CDR3 sequences, around 40% of them found a single time. Together, the top ten hold 44% of the sample. Sequencing used peripheral blood. The receptors derive from an adult man with Graves' ophthalmopathy.

This clonotype was seen ten or more times. This chain connects TRBV10-3 to TRBJ1-1; D might be TRBD1 (5 bases). CDR1 and CDR2 (germline): ENHRY, SYGVKD. This CDR3 comprises 14 residues. V lost 2 bases and J lost 3, with 10 bases in between. CDR3 DNA: TGTGCCATCAGTGAGAGGGACGAGGACACTGAAGCTTTCTTT. Amino acid sequence: CAISERDEDTEAFF.

CDR3 protein: CSLPRGAETQYF. The CDR3 nucleotides read TGCAGCTTGCCTCGGGGGGCAGAGACCCAGTACTTC. The rearrangement joins TRBV29-1 to TRBJ2-5, with TRBD2 as a possible D gene (7 bases). This CDR3 comprises 12 residues. V gave up 8 bases and J gave up 4 bases, with 14 bases separating them. The germline gives CDR1 SQVTM, CDR2 ANQGSEA.

On this clonotype itself: Relative to the germline gene, one junction end is altered; a read error may explain this. The chain has TRBV24-1 and TRBJ1-2, with 7 bases identical to TRBD1. Looked up from germline, CDR1 is KGHDR and CDR2 is SFDVKD. This CDR3 has 14 amino acids. CDR3 bases: TGTGCCAGCAGTTTAAGGGGACAGAGAGATGGCTACACCTTC. Protein product: CASSLRGQRDGYTF.

This clonotype appeared a few times. V usage is TRBV11-1 and J usage is TRBJ2-7; 9 positions agree with TRBD1. The CDR3 consists of 14 residues. Unmatched junction bases numbered 6, after V lost 3 bases and J lost 6 bases. Germline lookup yields CDR1 SGHAT and CDR2 FQDESV (reference sequence). CDR3: CASSLRDRDFEQYF. For the CDR3, the DNA is TGTGCCAGCAGCTTGCGGGACAGGGACTTCGAGCAGTACTTC.

Ten or more counts support this clonotype. The chain employs TRBV5-4 and TRBJ2-7; tentatively, D is TRBD1 (5 bases). This CDR3 has 14 amino acids. Germline loops: CDR1 SGHNT, CDR2 YYREEE (reference sequence). The V and J ends lost 4 bases and 3 bases respectively, with 14 bases between them. The DNA of the CDR3 is TGTGCCAGCAGCCCGCAACAGGAGTACTACGAGCAGTACTTC. Amino acids: CASSPQQEYYEQYF. Looking up the rest from reference TRBV5-4 and TRBJ2-7 gives the full variable domain: ETGVTQSPTHLIKTRGQQVTLRCSSQSGHNTVSWYQQALGQGPQFIFQYYREEENGRGNFPPRFSGLQFPNYSSELNVNALELDDSALYLCASSPQQEYYEQYFGPGTRLTVT.

The table lists this clonotype with many counts. The chain employs TRBV29-1 and TRBJ2-7, with a possible D match to TRBD1 (6 bases). This CDR3 region has 13 residues. Germline values: CDR1 SQVTM, CDR2 ANQGSEA. The V gene lost 5 bases and the J gene lost 3 bases, with 14 bases spanning the gap. The CDR3 loop reads CSVKPTGSYEQYF. Here the CDR3 DNA reads TGCAGCGTTAAGCCTACAGGGAGCTACGAGCAGTACTTC.

This clonotype was observed many times. The J gene is TRBJ1-5, the V gene TRBV15; D unclear. Germline lookup yields CDR1 LNHNV and CDR2 YYDKDF (reference sequence). The CDR3 totals 17 residues. Trimming removed 0 bases from V and 0 bases from J, with 12 bases in between. Written as DNA, the CDR3 is TGTGCCACCAGCAGAGATAGGGCGGTGTATAGCAATCAGCCCCAGCATTTT. Translated: CATSRDRAVYSNQPQHF. Supplemented by reference TRBV15 and TRBJ1-5, the full variable domain reads DAMVIQNPRYQVTQFGKPVTLSCSQTLNHNVMYWYQQKSSQAPKLLFHYYDKDFNNEADTPDNFQSRRPNTSFCFLDIRSPGLGDTAMYLCATSRDRAVYSNQPQHFGDGTRLSIL.

This clonotype was seen at least ten times. The rearrangement joins TRBV7-9 to TRBJ2-2; D ambiguous. V was clipped by 0 bases and J by 5 bases, with 7 bases between them. Germline V gives CDR1 SEHNR, CDR2 FQNEAQ (reference sequence). There are 14 residues in the CDR3. The CDR3 region is CASSLAAQTGELFF. CDR3 DNA sequence: TGTGCCAGCAGCTTAGCGGCCCAGACCGGGGAGCTGTTTTTT. Complete variable domain (other parts from reference TRBV7-9 and TRBJ2-2): DTGVSQNPRHKITKRGQNVTFRCDPISEHNRLYWYRQTLGQGPEFLTYFQNEAQLEKSRLLSDRFSAERPKGSFSTLEIQRTEQGDSAMYLCASSLAAQTGELFFGEGSRLTVL.

The rearrangement links TRBV19 to TRBJ1-2; 7 bases are a match to TRBD1. The CDR3 is 14 residues long. Germline values: CDR1 LNHDA, CDR2 SQIVND (reference sequence). Unmatched junction bases numbered 12, after V lost 7 bases and J lost 7 bases. The CDR3 loop reads CASNTGQLVGGYTF. The CDR3 bases are TGTGCCAGTAATACGGGACAGTTAGTTGGTGGCTACACCTTC.

For this clonotype: Just one base apart from a much larger clone, this may be a read error. The V gene is TRBV7-9, the J gene TRBJ1-1; D perhaps matches TRBD1 (5 bases). From germline, CDR1 is SEHNR and CDR2 FQNEAQ (reference sequence). This CDR3 has 13 amino acids. In DNA form, the CDR3 reads TGTGCCGGCAGATGGGGCGCTGACGGTGAAGCTTTCTTT. Protein product: CAGRWGADGEAFF.

The sample holds many counts of this clonotype. CDR3 nucleotides: TGTGCCAGCAGTGAAGAGGACGAGCAGTACTTC. It is translated as CASSEEDEQYF. The rearrangement links TRBV2 to TRBJ2-7; no definite D call. The V gene lost 1 base and the J gene lost 5 bases, with 3 bases spanning the gap. Germline CDR1 SNHLY, CDR2 FYNNEI. The CDR3 length is 11 residues. The whole variable domain, remainder taken from reference TRBV2 and TRBJ2-7, is EPEVTQTPSHQVTQMGQEVILRCVPISNHLYFYWYRQILGQKVEFLVSFYNNEISEKSEIFDDQFSVERPDGSNFTLKIRSTKLEDSAMYFCASSEEDEQYFGPGTRLTVT.

This chain links TRBV7-9 with TRBJ1-1; 9 nucleotides match TRBD1. In germline, CDR1 is SEHNR, CDR2 FQNEAQ (reference sequence). The CDR3 covers 16 residues. V lost 5 bases and J lost 4; bases outside the gene matches: 11. The CDR3, as DNA: TGTGCCAGCAGCAGGCCGGACAGGGGACTAGGCACTGAAGCTTTCTTT. The encoded protein is CASSRPDRGLGTEAFF.

About this clonotype: This clone may be a read error of a much larger clone one base away. The chain uses TRBV10-3 and TRBJ2-5, with unresolved D. Germline-derived CDR1 and CDR2 are ENHRY and SYGVKD. This CDR3 is built from 12 residues. CDR3 loop: CANSELQETQYF. The CDR3 DNA is TGTGCCAACAGTGAGTTACAAGAGACCCAGTACTTC.

In its sample, this clonotype was seen many times. The chain couples TRBV10-3 to TRBJ1-2; the D is unclear. The CDR3 has 12 residues. Germline V CDR1 and CDR2: ENHRY, SYGVKD. The ends were cut back, 5 bases at V and 5 bases at J, with 9 bases in the middle. CDR3 in amino acids: CAISNDMYGYTF. The CDR3 region has the DNA TGTGCCATCAGTAATGATATGTATGGCTACACCTTC.

V and J are TRBV25-1 and TRBJ1-1; D gene ambiguous. V was shortened by 6 bases and J by 1 base, with 6 bases between the two germline ends. CDR3 size: 12 residues. Germline CDR1 is MGHDK and CDR2 is SYGVNS. CDR3 in DNA: TGTGCCAGCAGATTCACGAACACTGAAGCTTTCTTT. It is translated as CASRFTNTEAFF.